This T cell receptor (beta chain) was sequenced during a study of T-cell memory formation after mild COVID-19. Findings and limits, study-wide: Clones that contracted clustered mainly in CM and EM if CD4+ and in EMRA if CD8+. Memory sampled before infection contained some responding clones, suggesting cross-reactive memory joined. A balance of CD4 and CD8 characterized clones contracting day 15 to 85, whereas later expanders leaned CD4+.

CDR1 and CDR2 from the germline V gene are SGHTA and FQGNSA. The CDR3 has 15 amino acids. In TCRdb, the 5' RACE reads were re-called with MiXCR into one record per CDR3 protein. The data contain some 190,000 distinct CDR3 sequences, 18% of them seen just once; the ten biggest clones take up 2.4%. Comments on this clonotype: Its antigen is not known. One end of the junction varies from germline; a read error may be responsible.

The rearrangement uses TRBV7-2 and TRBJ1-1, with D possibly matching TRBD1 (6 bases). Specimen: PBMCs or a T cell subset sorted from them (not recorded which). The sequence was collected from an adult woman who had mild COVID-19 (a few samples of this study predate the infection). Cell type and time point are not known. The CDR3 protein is CASSLAGALNTEAFF. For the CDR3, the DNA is TGTGCCAGCAGCCTAGCGGGGGCTCTGAACACTGAAGCTTTCTTT. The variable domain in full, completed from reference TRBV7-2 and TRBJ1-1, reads GAGVSQSPSNKVTEKGKDVELRCDPISGHTALYWYRQSLGQGLEFLIYFQGNSAPDKSGLPSDRFSAERTGGSVSTLTIQRTQQEDSAVYLCASSLAGALNTEAFFGQGTRLTVV.